This T cell receptor beta chain stems from a study of cytomegalovirus exposure and HLA in healthy donors. Primers for the PCR totalled 60 Vbeta and 13 Jbeta. Profiling relied on immunoSEQ multiplex PCR, and the TCRdb table lists in-frame clones only, not all of them. Of around 150,000 clones listed, 70% to 80% are singletons. The sample taken for sequencing was PBMCs. The receptor was isolated from a woman aged 40-49 years in good health and CMV-seronegative.

CDR3 nucleotide sequence: TGTGCCAGCAGTTTCTTTGGAAACACCATATATTTT. This translates into CASSFFGNTIYF. The J gene is TRBJ1-3, the V gene TRBV28; D not resolved. In germline, CDR1 is MDHEN, CDR2 SYDVKM. Trimming took off 3 bases at V and 3 bases at J, with 3 bases between the two ends. The CDR3 is made up of 12 amino acids.